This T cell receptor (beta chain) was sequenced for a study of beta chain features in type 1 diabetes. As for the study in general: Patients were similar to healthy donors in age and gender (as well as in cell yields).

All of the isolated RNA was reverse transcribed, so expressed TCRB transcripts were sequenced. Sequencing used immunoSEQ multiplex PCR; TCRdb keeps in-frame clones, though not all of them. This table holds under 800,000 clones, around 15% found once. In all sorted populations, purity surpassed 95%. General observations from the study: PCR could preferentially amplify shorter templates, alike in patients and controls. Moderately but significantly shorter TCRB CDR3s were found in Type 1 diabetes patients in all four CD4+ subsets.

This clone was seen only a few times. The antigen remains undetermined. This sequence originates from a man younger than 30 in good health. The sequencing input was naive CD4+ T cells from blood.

This CDR3 is CASSKQTGSEFF. CDR3 DNA sequence: TGTGCCAGCAGTAAACAAACAGGGTCCGAGTTCTTC. This chain connects TRBV6-5 to TRBJ2-1; maybe TRBD1 (6 bases). Trimming shortened V by 5 bases and J by 14 bases, and 16 bases separated the two germline ends. CDR3 length: 12 residues. Germline values: CDR1 MNHEY, CDR2 SVGAGI.